This is a list of T cell receptor beta chains from one sample in a study of T cell repertoires in cytomegalovirus infection. Antigens for these TCRs are unknown. Via MiXCR, TCRdb re-called the reads, giving one row per CDR3 protein. The sample yields fewer than 1,000,000 distinct CDR3 sequences, approximately 31% seen once. The specimen comprised cultured CD8+ T cells from PBMCs, sampled from culture after CMV antigen stimulation. These receptor sequences come from a human donor in good health (CMV status not recorded). Some clones in this sample may be carry-over from other donors' samples. Each CDR3 is given with its conserved first and last residue. Each record gives: clone size, D gene, J gene, V gene, CDR3 protein, CDR3 DNA. The D gene is left open where the match is weak. Clone size is given for some rows only: seen once, a few or many times, or a class if the clone is expanded.

-	TRBD1	TRBJ2-5	TRBV11-1	CASSLEGATQYF	TGTGCCAGCAGCTTAGAGGGGGCGACCCAGTACTTC
many	-	TRBJ1-3	TRBV7-6	CASSLAHSGNTIYF	TGTGCCAGCAGCTTGGCACACTCTGGAAACACCATATATTTT
many	TRBD2	TRBJ2-7	TRBV7-6	CASSKTSGGTVSSYEQYF	TGTGCCAGCAGCAAGACTAGCGGGGGAACCGTCAGCTCCTACGAGCAGTACTTC
-	TRBD2	TRBJ2-1	TRBV19	CASRAGLAGLDEQSF	TGTGCCAGTAGGGCGGGACTAGCGGGGCTCGATGAGCAGTCCTTC
-	TRBD1	TRBJ1-2	TRBV20-1	CSARDQGQGAFYGYTF	TGCAGTGCTAGAGATCAGGGACAGGGGGCCTTTTATGGCTACACCTTC
-	-	TRBJ1-1	TRBV7-2	CANSQPISGSTEAFF	TGTGCCAACAGCCAGCCGATATCGGGGAGCACTGAAGCTTTCTTT
-	TRBD1	TRBJ2-5	TRBV28	CASRVHRGLQETQYF	TGTGCCAGCAGGGTCCACAGGGGTCTACAAGAGACCCAGTACTTC
many	TRBD2	TRBJ2-5	TRBV12-3/TRBV12-4	CASSFTLAGQETQYF	TGTGCCAGCAGTTTTACACTAGCGGGGCAAGAGACCCAGTACTTC
-	TRBD1	TRBJ1-2	TRBV19	CAAEQGANGYTF	TGTGCCGCAGAACAGGGGGCGAATGGCTACACCTTC
-	-	TRBJ2-2	TRBV4-1	CASSPKLAGELFF	TGCGCCAGCAGCCCTAAGTTGGCCGGGGAGCTGTTTTTT
-	-	TRBJ1-1	TRBV20-1	CSARGDTGWTAMNTEAFF	TGCAGTGCTAGGGGGGACACCGGTTGGACGGCCATGAACACTGAAGCTTTCTTT
-	TRBD1	TRBJ2-2	TRBV5-6	CANSSTGEDTGELFF	TGTGCCAACAGCTCGACAGGGGAGGACACCGGGGAGCTGTTTTTT
once	-	TRBJ2-1	TRBV6-5	CASRYVAGSFYNEQFF	TGTGCCAGCAGGTACGTCGCGGGAAGCTTCTACAATGAGCAGTTCTTC
-	-	TRBJ2-3	TRBV19	CASSIESQADTQYF	TGTGCCAGTAGTATAGAATCTCAGGCAGATACGCAGTATTTT
few	-	TRBJ1-1	TRBV6-1	CASSYPILSAGNTEAFF	TGTGCCAGCAGCTACCCTATTCTCTCGGCGGGTAACACTGAAGCTTTCTTT
many	-	TRBJ2-5	TRBV7-6	CASSTRPEGRETQYF	TGTGCCAGCAGCACTCGCCCGGAGGGGCGGGAGACCCAGTACTTC
few	TRBD1	TRBJ2-3	TRBV10-3	CAIRNDPGTGWDTQYF	TGTGCCATCAGAAATGACCCCGGGACAGGGTGGGATACGCAGTATTTT
few	-	TRBJ2-7	TRBV5-5	CASSKVTASYEQYF	TGTGCCAGCAGTAAGGTGACAGCTTCCTACGAGCAGTACTTC
few	-	TRBJ2-1	TRBV12-3/TRBV12-4	CASRGSLTSYNEQFF	TGTGCCAGCAGAGGGAGCTTGACCTCCTACAATGAGCAGTTCTTC
-	TRBD1	TRBJ2-7	TRBV5-1	CASSLGQGANEQYF	TGCGCCAGCAGCCTTGGACAGGGGGCCAACGAGCAGTACTTC
few	-	TRBJ2-4	TRBV5-1	CASSLTVAKNIQYF	TGCGCCAGCAGCTTGACCGTAGCCAAAAACATTCAGTACTTC
-	-	TRBJ2-1	TRBV27	CASSFPDRFLVNEQFF	TGTGCCAGCAGTTTCCCTGACAGGTTTTTAGTTAATGAGCAGTTCTTC
many	TRBD1	TRBJ1-3	TRBV12-3/TRBV12-4	CASSQQGTGNTIYF	TGTGCCAGCAGTCAACAGGGGACCGGAAACACCATATATTTT
few	-	TRBJ2-1	TRBV2	CASSPVLGEGLYNEQFF	TGTGCCAGCAGTCCTGTCTTGGGAGAAGGCCTCTACAATGAGCAGTTCTTC
many	-	TRBJ2-3	TRBV28	CASRTGTDTQYF	TGTGCCAGCCGAACAGGCACAGATACGCAGTATTTT
-	TRBD1	TRBJ1-5	TRBV28	CASRYTGVPNQPQHF	TGTGCCAGCAGGTATACAGGGGTTCCCAATCAGCCCCAGCATTTT
few	-	TRBJ1-4	TRBV4-1	CASSPRDSGATNEKLFF	TGCGCCAGCAGCCCCCGGGACTCTGGGGCAACTAATGAAAAACTGTTTTTT
few	TRBD2	TRBJ2-2	TRBV4-3	CASSRKGGDSGGPNTGELFF	TGCGCCAGCAGCCGGAAAGGGGGTGATAGCGGGGGGCCAAACACCGGGGAGCTGTTTTTT
-	TRBD1	TRBJ1-2	TRBV9	CASSGIGKDRVPYGYTF	TGTGCCAGCAGCGGGATCGGCAAGGACAGGGTGCCCTATGGCTACACCTTC
few	-	TRBJ1-1	TRBV28	CASTIWAQNTEAFF	TGTGCCAGCACGATATGGGCCCAGAACACTGAAGCTTTCTTT
-	TRBD1	TRBJ1-1	TRBV20-1	CSARGDSRTMGTEAFF	TGCAGTGCTCGGGGGGACAGCCGAACGATGGGCACTGAAGCTTTCTTT
few	TRBD1	TRBJ2-7	TRBV10-3	CAISEVQGASYEQYF	TGTGCCATCAGTGAGGTTCAGGGGGCGTCCTACGAGCAGTACTTC
-	TRBD1	TRBJ1-4	TRBV7-6	CASSPTAGTEGEKLFF	TGTGCCAGCAGCCCAACGGCGGGGACAGAGGGGGAAAAACTGTTTTTT
-	TRBD1	TRBJ1-1	TRBV19	CASSRLIRGTDTEAFF	TGTGCCAGTAGCCGGCTGATCAGGGGGACTGACACTGAAGCTTTCTTT
-	TRBD1	TRBJ2-7	TRBV19	CASSILLGQGTLTPYEQYF	TGTGCCAGTAGTATTCTTCTCGGACAGGGAACCTTGACCCCATACGAGCAGTACTTC
-	-	TRBJ1-1	TRBV3-1	CASSQVSFLNTEAFF	TGTGCCAGCAGCCAAGTGTCGTTTCTGAACACTGAAGCTTTCTTT
-	-	TRBJ1-2	TRBV7-3	CASSPVPLGEANYGYTF	TGTGCCAGCAGCCCCGTCCCCCTAGGGGAGGCGAACTATGGCTACACCTTC
-	TRBD1	TRBJ1-1	TRBV18	CASSPGDRVDEAFF	TGTGCCAGCTCACCAGGGGACAGGGTGGATGAAGCTTTCTTT
few	-	TRBJ2-2	TRBV19	CASSRTARELFF	TGTGCCAGTAGTCGGACAGCCCGGGAGCTGTTTTTT
-	-	TRBJ1-1	TRBV7-2	CASSLWSGTNTEAFF	TGTGCCAGCAGCTTATGGTCGGGGACGAACACTGAAGCTTTCTTT
-	-	TRBJ2-1	TRBV27	CASTATPSSYNEQFF	TGTGCCAGCACGGCTACCCCGAGCTCCTACAATGAGCAGTTCTTC
few	-	TRBJ2-1	TRBV11-3	CASSLDPSRDNEQFF	TGTGCCAGCAGCTTAGATCCTTCCCGGGACAATGAGCAGTTCTTC
many	-	TRBJ2-2	TRBV6-5	CASSYSSTGELFF	TGTGCCAGCAGTTACTCAAGCACCGGGGAGCTGTTTTTT
few	-	TRBJ2-2	TRBV19	CASSIGGFWNTGELFF	TGTGCCAGTAGTATCGGGGGATTCTGGAACACCGGGGAGCTGTTTTTT
few	-	TRBJ2-3	TRBV19	CASQMGADTQYF	TGTGCCTCCCAGATGGGGGCAGATACGCAGTATTTT
-	TRBD2	TRBJ2-1	TRBV7-2	CASSLGLAGDWDEQFF	TGTGCCAGCAGCTTAGGACTAGCGGGGGACTGGGATGAGCAGTTCTTC
-	TRBD1	TRBJ2-6	TRBV6-5	CASSYLWTGAPFGGANVLTF	TGTGCCAGCAGTTACCTATGGACAGGGGCCCCTTTTGGGGGGGCCAACGTCCTGACTTTC
once	-	TRBJ2-6	TRBV2	CASSEQRAGANVLTF	TGTGCCAGCAGTGAACAAAGGGCTGGGGCCAACGTCCTGACTTTC
many	-	TRBJ1-1	TRBV7-6	CASSLSVRPHPNTEAFF	TGTGCCAGCAGCTTATCGGTGAGGCCGCACCCAAACACTGAAGCTTTCTTT
few	-	TRBJ1-6	TRBV25-1	CASSDTANSPLHF	TGTGCCAGCAGTGACACAGCCAATTCACCCCTCCACTTT
-	-	TRBJ1-5	TRBV11-2	CASSSHRAPKSNQPQHF	TGTGCCAGCAGCTCACACCGGGCCCCCAAAAGCAATCAGCCCCAGCATTTT
-	-	TRBJ1-4	TRBV7-8	CASSAGRQNEKLFF	TGTGCCAGCAGCGCGGGACGGCAGAATGAAAAACTGTTTTTT
few	TRBD1	TRBJ1-6	TRBV7-6	CASSLVGTGDGSSPLHF	TGTGCCAGCAGCTTAGTAGGGACAGGGGACGGTTCTTCACCCCTCCACTTT
many	TRBD1	TRBJ2-5	TRBV12-3/TRBV12-4	CASTWTGGQETQYF	TGTGCCAGCACTTGGACAGGGGGCCAAGAGACCCAGTACTTC
once	-	TRBJ1-5	TRBV12-3/TRBV12-4	CASRGEGQPQHF	TGTGCCAGCAGGGGGGAGGGGCAGCCCCAGCATTTT
few	-	TRBJ2-1	TRBV12-3/TRBV12-4	CASSSLVLNNCEQFF	TGTGCCAGCAGTTCTCTAGTTTTGAATAATTGTGAGCAGTTCTTC
many	TRBD2	TRBJ2-2	TRBV6-2/TRBV6-3	CASSPGGRNTGELFF	TGTGCCAGCAGTCCGGGGGGACGGAACACCGGGGAGCTGTTTTTT
few	-	TRBJ2-1	TRBV15	CATSPGDNEQFF	TGTGCCACCTCTCCTGGGGACAATGAGCAGTTCTTC
-	-	TRBJ2-3	TRBV23-1	CASSQSPGTGDTQYF	TGCGCCAGCAGTCAATCGCCCGGAACTGGAGATACGCAGTATTTT
many	-	TRBJ1-1	TRBV20-1	CSAMKMESNTEAFF	TGCAGTGCTATGAAAATGGAGTCGAACACTGAAGCTTTCTTT